The 2 T cell receptor beta chains reported below all come from one sample, sequenced in a study of blood T cells in healthy people across ages. Primed by a sample-barcoded 5' primer and a J-beta primer mix, a second PCR proceeded for about 7 to 12 cycles. One entry per CDR3 protein, called by TCRdb with MiXCR from the 5' RACE reads. The sample shows 1.2 million to 1.5 million distinct CDR3 sequences, approximately 63% of them seen only once. The sequenced sample was blood. These receptors were obtained from a man in his late teens or twenties in good health.

The gene calls are TRBV14 and TRBJ2-4, with D maybe TRBD1 (6 bases). Near its end, the DNA agrees better with TRBJ2-7, so the J call may be wrong. The length of the CDR3 is 17 residues. Germline loops: CDR1 SGHDN, CDR2 FVKESK. The CDR3 is CASSQDRTGSLNYEQYF. The DNA of the CDR3 is TGTGCCAGCAGCCAAGACCGAACAGGGTCTCTTAACTACGAGCAGTACTTC.

This clonotype appeared a single time. This CDR3 reads CASSSFTGGTEAFF. The DNA for the CDR3 is TGTGCCAGCAGCAGCTTTACAGGGGGAACTGAAGCTTTCTTT. This chain connects TRBV4-2 to TRBJ1-1; 8 nucleotides match TRBD1. The V gene's germline CDR1 is LGHNA and CDR2 YNFKEQ. The CDR3 loop spans 14 amino acids. V lost 5 bases, J lost 5 bases, and 7 bases stayed unmatched.